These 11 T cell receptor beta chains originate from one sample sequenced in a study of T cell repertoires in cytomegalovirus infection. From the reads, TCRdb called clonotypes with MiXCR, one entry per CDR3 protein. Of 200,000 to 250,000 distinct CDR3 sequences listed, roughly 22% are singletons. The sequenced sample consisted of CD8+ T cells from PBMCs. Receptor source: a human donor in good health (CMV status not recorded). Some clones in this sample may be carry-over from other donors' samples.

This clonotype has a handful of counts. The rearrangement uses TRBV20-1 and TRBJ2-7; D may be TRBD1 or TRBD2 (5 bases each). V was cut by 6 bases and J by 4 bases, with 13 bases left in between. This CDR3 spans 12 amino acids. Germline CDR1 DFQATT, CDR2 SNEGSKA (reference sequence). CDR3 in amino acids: CSAVGWGYEQYF. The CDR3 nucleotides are TGCAGTGCCGTCGGTTGGGGGTACGAGCAGTACTTC.

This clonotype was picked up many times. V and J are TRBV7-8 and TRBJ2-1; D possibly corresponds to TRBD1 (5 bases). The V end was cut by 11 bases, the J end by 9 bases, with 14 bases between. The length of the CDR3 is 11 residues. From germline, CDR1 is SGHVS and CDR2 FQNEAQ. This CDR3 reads CASKGLGEQFF. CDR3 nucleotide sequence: TGTGCCTCAAAGGGGCTTGGTGAGCAGTTCTTC.

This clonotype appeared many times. CDR3 residues: CASSLVGRGVEAFF. The DNA of the CDR3 is TGCGCCAGCAGCTTGGTCGGCAGGGGGGTTGAAGCTTTCTTT. The chain recombines TRBV5-1 with TRBJ1-1; TRBD1 matches 7 bases. With V trimmed by 0 bases and J by 7 bases, 6 bases remained unmatched. The germline CDR1 and CDR2 sequences are SGHRS and YFSETQ. This CDR3 is built from 14 residues.

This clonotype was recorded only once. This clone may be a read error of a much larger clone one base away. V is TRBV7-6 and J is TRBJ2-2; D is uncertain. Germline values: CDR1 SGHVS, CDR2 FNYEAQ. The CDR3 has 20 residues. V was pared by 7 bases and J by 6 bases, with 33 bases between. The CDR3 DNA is TGTGCCAGCACCACTCGATTAGTGGGCTCGACCCAACGTCTGGCCGGGGAGCTGTTTTTT. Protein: CASTTRLVGSTQRLAGELFF. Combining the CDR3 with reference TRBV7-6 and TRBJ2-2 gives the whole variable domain GAGVSQSPRYKVTKRGQDVALRCDPISGHVSLYWYRQALGQGPEFLTYFNYEAQQDKSGLPNDRFSAERPEGSISTLTIQRTEQRDSAMYRCASTTRLVGSTQRLAGELFFGEGSRLTVL.

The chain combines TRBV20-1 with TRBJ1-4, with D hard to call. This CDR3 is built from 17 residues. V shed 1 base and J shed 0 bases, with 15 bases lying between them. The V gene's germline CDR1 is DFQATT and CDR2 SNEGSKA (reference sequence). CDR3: CSARVRNAAPTNEKLFF. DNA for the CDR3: TGCAGTGCTAGAGTTCGGAACGCCGCTCCAACTAATGAAAAACTGTTTTTT.

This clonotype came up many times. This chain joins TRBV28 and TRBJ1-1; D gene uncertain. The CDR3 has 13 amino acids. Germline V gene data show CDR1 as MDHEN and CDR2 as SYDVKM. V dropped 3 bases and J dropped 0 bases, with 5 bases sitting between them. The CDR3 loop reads CASSFLVNTEAFF. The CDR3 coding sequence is TGTGCCAGCAGTTTTCTCGTGAACACTGAAGCTTTCTTT.

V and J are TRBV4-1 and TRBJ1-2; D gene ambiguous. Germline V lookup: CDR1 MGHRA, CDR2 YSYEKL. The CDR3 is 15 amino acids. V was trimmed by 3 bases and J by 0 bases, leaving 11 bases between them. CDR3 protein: CASSQTDVSNYGYTF. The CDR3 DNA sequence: TGCGCCAGCAGCCAGACGGACGTTTCTAACTATGGCTACACCTTC.

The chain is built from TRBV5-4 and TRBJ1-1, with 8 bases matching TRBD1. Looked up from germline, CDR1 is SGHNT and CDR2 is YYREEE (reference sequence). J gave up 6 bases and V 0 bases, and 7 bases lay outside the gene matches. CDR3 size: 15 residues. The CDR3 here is CASSLGAGGDAEAFF. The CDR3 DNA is TGTGCCAGCAGCTTGGGGGCAGGGGGCGATGCTGAAGCTTTCTTT. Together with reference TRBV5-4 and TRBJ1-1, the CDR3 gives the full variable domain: ETGVTQSPTHLIKTRGQQVTLRCSSQSGHNTVSWYQQALGQGPQFIFQYYREEENGRGNFPPRFSGLQFPNYSSELNVNALELDDSALYLCASSLGAGGDAEAFFGQGTRLTVV.

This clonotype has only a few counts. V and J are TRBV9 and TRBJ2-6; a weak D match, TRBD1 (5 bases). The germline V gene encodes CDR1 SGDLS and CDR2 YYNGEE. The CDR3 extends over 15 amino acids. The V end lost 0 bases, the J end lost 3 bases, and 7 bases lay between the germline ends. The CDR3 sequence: CASSVAGNGANVLTF. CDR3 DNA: TGTGCCAGCAGCGTAGCAGGGAATGGGGCCAACGTCCTGACTTTC.

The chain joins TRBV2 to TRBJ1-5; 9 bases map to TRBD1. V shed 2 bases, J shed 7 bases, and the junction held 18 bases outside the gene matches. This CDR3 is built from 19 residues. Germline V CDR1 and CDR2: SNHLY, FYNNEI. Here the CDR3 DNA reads TGTGCCAGCAGTGAATATTCAGGGGACAGGGTAGGATCAGGGCAGCCCCAGCATTTT. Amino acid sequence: CASSEYSGDRVGSGQPQHF.

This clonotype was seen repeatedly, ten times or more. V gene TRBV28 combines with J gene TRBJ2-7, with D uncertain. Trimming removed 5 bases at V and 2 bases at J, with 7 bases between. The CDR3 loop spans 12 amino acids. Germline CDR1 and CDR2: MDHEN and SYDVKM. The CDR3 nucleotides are TGTGCCAGCAGTGACTGGACCTACGAGCAGTACTTC. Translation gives CASSDWTYEQYF.